This TCR beta chain was identified during a study of Ad26.COV2.S vaccination and SARS-CoV-2 variants. Notes on the study in general: Total T cell responses, in the TCR breadth and depth analyses, may have been underestimated.

CDR1 and CDR2 (germline): SGHDN, FVKESK. This CDR3 is 16 amino acids long. V dropped 3 bases and J dropped 4; count of bases not matched to a gene: 10. The treatment is: some 20 received Ad26.COV2.S at low or high dose, single or two shots; roughly five received placebo; per-sample allocation not given. Following the first vaccine or placebo injection, samples were taken on day 63. Repertoires were generated with immunoSEQ multiplex PCR, while TCRdb's copy carries only in-frame clones and drops some. The sample lists 510,000 or so clones, roughly 87% occurring once. A remark on this clone: Its cognate antigen is unknown.

This chain joins TRBV14 and TRBJ2-3; 7 positions match TRBD1. Sequenced here: peripheral blood, sampled in a trial of Ad26.COV2.S vaccine versus placebo. This receptor was taken from a person aged 18 to 65 who received the Ad26.COV2.S COVID-19 vaccine or a placebo. CDR3 amino acids: CASSQTGILWSDTQYF. DNA for the CDR3: TGTGCCAGCAGCCAGACAGGGATTCTTTGGTCAGATACGCAGTATTTT.